This is a list of T cell receptor beta chains from one sample in a study of shared clonotypes between healthy human individuals. The assay was immunoSEQ multiplex PCR, and TCRdb's table has in-frame clones only and misses some. The sample shows over a million clones, approximately 80% of them seen only once. What was sequenced was memory CD4+ T cells from PBMCs. The receptors derive from a man in his late teens or twenties in good health. Some clones in this sample may be carry-over from other donors' samples. CDR3s include the opening cysteine and the closing phenylalanine or tryptophan. Each record gives: D gene, V gene, J gene, clone size, CDR3 DNA, CDR3 protein. A D gene is named only where the DNA matches it firmly. Clone size is not always given. Where it is, it says once, few, many or a class for expanded clones.

D gene: -; V gene: TRBV7-9; J gene: TRBJ2-7; clone size: -; CDR3 DNA: TGTGCCAGCAGCTTAAAGTCCTACGAGCAGTACTTC; CDR3 protein: CASSLKSYEQYF
D gene: -; V gene: TRBV4-1; J gene: TRBJ2-7; clone size: many; CDR3 DNA: TGCGCCAGCAGCCAAGAAGTAATGGGGCGCGAGCAGTACTTC; CDR3 protein: CASSQEVMGREQYF
D gene: -; V gene: TRBV7-9; J gene: TRBJ1-1; clone size: -; CDR3 DNA: TGTGCCAGCAGCTTCTCGGGGAGCACTGAAGCTTTCTTT; CDR3 protein: CASSFSGSTEAFF
D gene: -; V gene: TRBV10-3; J gene: TRBJ2-7; clone size: -; CDR3 DNA: TGTGCCATCAGTGAAGACTACGAGCAGTACTTC; CDR3 protein: CAISEDYEQYF
D gene: -; V gene: TRBV28; J gene: TRBJ1-5; clone size: -; CDR3 DNA: TGTGCCAGCAGTTTCCGGGACACCCAGAATCAGCCCCAGCATTTT; CDR3 protein: CASSFRDTQNQPQHF
D gene: -; V gene: TRBV5-1; J gene: TRBJ2-7; clone size: -; CDR3 DNA: TGCGCCAGCAGCTTGGGCCCCGGCGAGCAGTACTTC; CDR3 protein: CASSLGPGEQYF
D gene: -; V gene: TRBV5-6; J gene: TRBJ2-7; clone size: -; CDR3 DNA: TGTGCCAGCAGTCGGTCACAATCCTACGAGCAGTACTTC; CDR3 protein: CASSRSQSYEQYF
D gene: TRBD1; V gene: TRBV28; J gene: TRBJ1-5; clone size: -; CDR3 DNA: TGTGCCAGCAGTTGGGGGACAGGGGGCCTGCCCCAGCATTTT; CDR3 protein: CASSWGTGGLPQHF
D gene: -; V gene: TRBV9; J gene: TRBJ2-7; clone size: -; CDR3 DNA: TGTGCCAGCAGCGTAGGCAGGGAGAGCTCCTACGAGCAGTACTTC; CDR3 protein: CASSVGRESSYEQYF
D gene: -; V gene: TRBV7-9; J gene: TRBJ2-7; clone size: -; CDR3 DNA: TGTGCCAGCAGCTTATCTGGGCCCGAGCAGTACTTC; CDR3 protein: CASSLSGPEQYF
D gene: -; V gene: TRBV20-1; J gene: TRBJ1-2; clone size: -; CDR3 DNA: TGCAGTGCTCTGACTAACTATGGCTACACCTTC; CDR3 protein: CSALTNYGYTF
D gene: -; V gene: TRBV7-9; J gene: TRBJ1-2; clone size: many; CDR3 DNA: TGTGCCAGCAGCTTAGCCGGGACGACCTATGGCTACACCTTC; CDR3 protein: CASSLAGTTYGYTF
D gene: -; V gene: TRBV14; J gene: TRBJ2-7; clone size: -; CDR3 DNA: TGTGCCAGCAGCCAAGGGCGCAGGGTTTTTGACGAGCAGTACTTC; CDR3 protein: CASSQGRRVFDEQYF
D gene: -; V gene: TRBV5-4; J gene: TRBJ2-7; clone size: -; CDR3 DNA: TGTGCCAGCAGCGCCAACCCAATAGGGTCCTACGAGCAGTACTTC; CDR3 protein: CASSANPIGSYEQYF
D gene: TRBD1; V gene: TRBV10-3; J gene: TRBJ1-2; clone size: -; CDR3 DNA: TGTGCCATCAGCCCAGGGGGATCCCACTATGGCTACACCTTC; CDR3 protein: CAISPGGSHYGYTF
D gene: -; V gene: TRBV11-3; J gene: TRBJ2-2; clone size: -; CDR3 DNA: TGTGCCAGCAGCTTAGTTAGATCCTCGATTGGTACCGGGGAGCTGTTTTTT; CDR3 protein: CASSLVRSSIGTGELFF
D gene: TRBD1; V gene: TRBV2; J gene: TRBJ2-2; clone size: -; CDR3 DNA: TGTGCCAGCACCAGGACAGGGAAGGACACCGGGGAGCTGTTTTTT; CDR3 protein: CASTRTGKDTGELFF
D gene: -; V gene: TRBV25-1; J gene: TRBJ1-6; clone size: few; CDR3 DNA: TGTGCCAGCAGTGAAGCCGGAATCTATAATTCACCCCTCCACTTT; CDR3 protein: CASSEAGIYNSPLHF
D gene: -; V gene: TRBV28; J gene: TRBJ2-3; clone size: -; CDR3 DNA: TGTGCCAGCAGTCGCTGGCGCACAGATACGCAGTATTTT; CDR3 protein: CASSRWRTDTQYF
D gene: -; V gene: TRBV5-1; J gene: TRBJ2-7; clone size: -; CDR3 DNA: TGCGCCAGCAGCGACCAGAACTACGAGCAGTACTTC; CDR3 protein: CASSDQNYEQYF
D gene: TRBD1; V gene: TRBV7-9; J gene: TRBJ1-2; clone size: once; CDR3 DNA: TGTGCCAGCAGCCCACAGATGACCGGGACAGGGGAAGGCTACACCTTC; CDR3 protein: CASSPQMTGTGEGYTF
D gene: -; V gene: TRBV15; J gene: TRBJ1-4; clone size: -; CDR3 DNA: TGTGCCACCAGCAGAGATGAAGGGGGTGGGGAAAAACTGTTTTTT; CDR3 protein: CATSRDEGGGEKLFF
D gene: -; V gene: TRBV10-1; J gene: TRBJ2-2; clone size: few; CDR3 DNA: TGCGCCAGCAGTGAGTCCAAGGGGAACACCGGGGAGCTGTTTTTT; CDR3 protein: CASSESKGNTGELFF
D gene: TRBD1; V gene: TRBV28; J gene: TRBJ2-7; clone size: few; CDR3 DNA: TGTGCCAGCAGTTCCCTAGCCGGGACAGGGGGTTACGAGCAGTACTTC; CDR3 protein: CASSSLAGTGGYEQYF
D gene: -; V gene: TRBV27; J gene: TRBJ2-1; clone size: many; CDR3 DNA: TGTGCCAGCAGCCCCGACTTGAGGAGGAACGATGAGCAGTTCTTC; CDR3 protein: CASSPDLRRNDEQFF
D gene: -; V gene: TRBV29-1; J gene: TRBJ2-3; clone size: -; CDR3 DNA: TGCAGCGTTGGGAGCGGCGGGGCGAATACGCAGTATTTT; CDR3 protein: CSVGSGGANTQYF
D gene: TRBD2; V gene: TRBV18; J gene: TRBJ2-1; clone size: -; CDR3 DNA: TGTGCCAGCTCACCCGTTGGGGCGGGAGTGTCCTACAATGAGCAGTTCTTC; CDR3 protein: CASSPVGAGVSYNEQFF
D gene: -; V gene: TRBV18; J gene: TRBJ2-5; clone size: -; CDR3 DNA: TGTGCCAGCTCACCACCGACAGGTTTCTTGGCGACCCAGTACTTC; CDR3 protein: CASSPPTGFLATQYF
D gene: TRBD2; V gene: TRBV5-4; J gene: TRBJ2-2; clone size: -; CDR3 DNA: TGTGCCAGCAGCGGACTAGCGGGAGTCACCGGGGAGCTGTTTTTT; CDR3 protein: CASSGLAGVTGELFF
D gene: TRBD1; V gene: TRBV28; J gene: TRBJ1-2; clone size: -; CDR3 DNA: TGTGCCAGCAGTTCAACACAGGGGCTTGGATATGGCTACACCTTC; CDR3 protein: CASSSTQGLGYGYTF
D gene: TRBD2; V gene: TRBV18; J gene: TRBJ2-1; clone size: once; CDR3 DNA: TGTGCCAGCTCCCGGACTAGCGGATACAATGAGCAGTTCTTC; CDR3 protein: CASSRTSGYNEQFF
D gene: TRBD2; V gene: TRBV5-1; J gene: TRBJ2-1; clone size: -; CDR3 DNA: TGCGCCAGCACTCTAGCGGGAGGGCCGATTGTGGATGAGCAGTTCTTC; CDR3 protein: CASTLAGGPIVDEQFF
D gene: TRBD1; V gene: TRBV5-4; J gene: TRBJ2-5; clone size: once; CDR3 DNA: TGTGCCAGCAGCTCCTCGGACAGGGAAGAGACCCAGTACTTC; CDR3 protein: CASSSSDREETQYF
D gene: -; V gene: TRBV5-4; J gene: TRBJ2-5; clone size: -; CDR3 DNA: TGTGCCAGCAGCTTGGCCAACCGGGGTGAGACCCAGTACTTC; CDR3 protein: CASSLANRGETQYF
D gene: -; V gene: TRBV28; J gene: TRBJ1-3; clone size: -; CDR3 DNA: TGTGCCAGCACTGCCCTCTCTGGAAACACCATATATTTT; CDR3 protein: CASTALSGNTIYF
D gene: TRBD1; V gene: TRBV10-1; J gene: TRBJ1-1; clone size: few; CDR3 DNA: TGCGCCAGCACCCGGGACAGCCTGAACACTGAAGCTTTCTTT; CDR3 protein: CASTRDSLNTEAFF
D gene: -; V gene: TRBV9; J gene: TRBJ2-7; clone size: -; CDR3 DNA: TGTGCCAGCAGCGGTGACAGTGTTAGGGAGCAGTACTTC; CDR3 protein: CASSGDSVREQYF
D gene: -; V gene: TRBV6-1; J gene: TRBJ2-2; clone size: once; CDR3 DNA: TGTGCCAGCAGTGAACGAGACAGGCGGGAGCTGTTTTTT; CDR3 protein: CASSERDRRELFF
D gene: TRBD1; V gene: TRBV6-1; J gene: TRBJ2-2; clone size: -; CDR3 DNA: TGTGCCAGCAGATGGACAGGGGACACCGGGGAGCTGTTTTTT; CDR3 protein: CASRWTGDTGELFF
D gene: TRBD1; V gene: TRBV2; J gene: TRBJ1-1; clone size: few; CDR3 DNA: TGTGCCACCACGGGACAGGTCCACACTGAAGCTTTCTTT; CDR3 protein: CATTGQVHTEAFF
D gene: -; V gene: TRBV5-1; J gene: TRBJ2-3; clone size: -; CDR3 DNA: TGCGCCAGCAGCTTGGAAAACGGAATCACAGATACGCAGTATTTT; CDR3 protein: CASSLENGITDTQYF
D gene: -; V gene: TRBV6-6; J gene: TRBJ1-1; clone size: once; CDR3 DNA: TGTGCCAGCAGGGTTGGACGGTTCACTGAAGCTTTCTTT; CDR3 protein: CASRVGRFTEAFF
D gene: -; V gene: TRBV11-2; J gene: TRBJ2-3; clone size: -; CDR3 DNA: TGTGCCAGCAGCCCCGGGGCGGGACTTCTCACAGATACGCAGTATTTT; CDR3 protein: CASSPGAGLLTDTQYF
D gene: TRBD1; V gene: TRBV19; J gene: TRBJ1-1; clone size: -; CDR3 DNA: TGTGCCAGTAGAAGACAGGGGCCAACTGAAGCTTTCTTT; CDR3 protein: CASRRQGPTEAFF
D gene: -; V gene: TRBV29-1; J gene: TRBJ2-1; clone size: -; CDR3 DNA: TGCAGCGTTGAAGATTTAGGTTCGACAGCGGGCACCTACAATGAGCAGTTCTTC; CDR3 protein: CSVEDLGSTAGTYNEQFF
D gene: -; V gene: TRBV27; J gene: TRBJ2-2; clone size: -; CDR3 DNA: TGTGCCAGCAGTTTTAGATACAGCCCGCCCGGGGAGCTGTTTTTT; CDR3 protein: CASSFRYSPPGELFF
D gene: -; V gene: TRBV15; J gene: TRBJ1-5; clone size: -; CDR3 DNA: TGTGCCACCAGCAGAGGGGGAATTCAGCCCCAGCATTTT; CDR3 protein: CATSRGGIQPQHF
D gene: -; V gene: TRBV7-9; J gene: TRBJ2-2; clone size: few; CDR3 DNA: TGTGCCAGCAGCTTTTCAGGGTCCGGGGAGCTGTTTTTT; CDR3 protein: CASSFSGSGELFF
D gene: -; V gene: TRBV29-1; J gene: TRBJ2-2; clone size: -; CDR3 DNA: TGCAGCGTTGAGTCCCGGTCGCCGCCCGACTTCACCGGGGAGCTGTTTTTT; CDR3 protein: CSVESRSPPDFTGELFF
D gene: -; V gene: TRBV2; J gene: TRBJ1-3; clone size: -; CDR3 DNA: TGTGCCAGCAGTGTATACTCTGGAAACACCATATATTTT; CDR3 protein: CASSVYSGNTIYF
D gene: TRBD2; V gene: TRBV5-1; J gene: TRBJ2-1; clone size: many; CDR3 DNA: TGCGCCAGCGAACTATCCGGGACTAGCGGCAATGAGCAGTTCTTC; CDR3 protein: CASELSGTSGNEQFF
D gene: TRBD1; V gene: TRBV6-6; J gene: TRBJ2-7; clone size: -; CDR3 DNA: TGTGCCAGCAGTTACTCGACCCGGGACAGCTACGAGCAGTACTTC; CDR3 protein: CASSYSTRDSYEQYF
D gene: -; V gene: TRBV15; J gene: TRBJ2-3; clone size: -; CDR3 DNA: TGTGCCACCAGCCTGGGGCCTAGCACAGATACGCAGTATTTT; CDR3 protein: CATSLGPSTDTQYF
D gene: -; V gene: TRBV7-3; J gene: TRBJ1-1; clone size: many; CDR3 DNA: TGTGCCAGCAGCTCGCAACCGGGACAAAACACTGAAGCTTTCTTT; CDR3 protein: CASSSQPGQNTEAFF
D gene: -; V gene: TRBV5-4; J gene: TRBJ2-7; clone size: -; CDR3 DNA: TGTGCCAGCAGCGGGTTATCCTACGAGCAGTACTTC; CDR3 protein: CASSGLSYEQYF
D gene: TRBD2; V gene: TRBV7-2; J gene: TRBJ2-3; clone size: -; CDR3 DNA: TGTGCCAGCAGCTTAGTACTAGGCGGGAGGATGCATACGCAGTATTTT; CDR3 protein: CASSLVLGGRMHTQYF